This T cell receptor beta chain stems from a study of early T cells in non-severe SARS-CoV-2 infection. TCRdb re-analysed the 5' RACE reads in MiXCR, keeping a single row per CDR3 protein. The sample has about 32,000 distinct CDR3 sequences, roughly 4% seen once. This clonotype was picked up many times. Trimming removed 2 bases at V and 2 bases at J, with 10 bases between. This CDR3 is 14 amino acids long. Germline CDR1 and CDR2: DFQATT and SNEGSKA (reference sequence). V usage is TRBV20-1 and J usage is TRBJ1-3, with D possibly matching TRBD1 (5 bases). The receptor was isolated from an adult who was a healthcare worker with PCR-confirmed SARS-CoV-2 infection or an uninfected control (not recorded which). Input material: whole blood. The CDR3: CSARQGGPGNTIYF. The CDR3 nucleotides read TGCAGTGCTAGACAGGGTGGACCTGGAAACACCATATATTTT.